The 5 T cell receptor beta chains given below trace back to one sample, sequenced in a study of cytomegalovirus exposure and HLA in healthy donors. Primers: 60 Vbeta forward and 13 Jbeta reverse. Produced via immunoSEQ multiplex PCR; TCRdb's table is partial and in-frame only. This repertoire includes some 200,000 clones. Sequences were obtained from PBMCs. The source of these receptors is a girl between 2 and 10 years old in good health and CMV-seropositive.

This sequence joins TRBV6-1 and TRBJ2-5, with D perhaps TRBD1 (6 bases). V lost 4 bases, J lost 0 bases, and 9 bases lay in between. The CDR3 contains 14 residues. The germline CDR1 and CDR2 sequences are MNHNS and SASEGT. This CDR3 is CASSGRDNQETQYF. CDR3 bases: TGTGCCAGCAGTGGCCGGGACAACCAAGAGACCCAGTACTTC.

The rearrangement links TRBV5-1 to TRBJ2-2; possible D gene TRBD2, 5 bases. The germline CDR1 and CDR2 sequences are SGHRS and YFSETQ. Trimming left V 0 bases short and J 8 bases short, with 14 bases between. The length of the CDR3 is 15 residues. This CDR3 is CASSLAVASTGELFF. Here the CDR3 DNA reads TGCGCCAGCAGCTTGGCGGTAGCGTCGACAGGGGAGCTGTTTTTT.

This chain joins TRBV5-1 and TRBJ2-7, with D possibly TRBD2 on 7 matching bases. The CDR3 totals 14 residues. Trimming pared 7 bases from V and 0 bases from J, leaving 14 bases between. Germline CDR1 is SGHRS and CDR2 is YFSETQ. In nucleotides, the CDR3 is TGCGCCAGCTCCTGGGGAGGGGGCTCCTACGAGCAGTACTTC. It encodes CASSWGGGSYEQYF.

The V and J genes are TRBV11-2 and TRBJ2-3; possibly TRBD2 for D (5 bases). The CDR3 consists of 16 residues. The V end lost 4 bases, the J end lost 6 bases, and 20 bases lay between the germline ends. Germline assignment: CDR1 SGHAT and CDR2 FQNNGV. The CDR3 nucleotides read TGTGCCAGCAGCTCCCAGAGGGCCCCCTGGCGCGATACGCAGTATTTT. Translated: CASSSQRAPWRDTQYF.

The chain uses TRBV9 and TRBJ2-3; 8 nucleotides line up with TRBD1. The CDR3 extends over 16 amino acids. Germline loops: CDR1 SGDLS, CDR2 YYNGEE. V gave up 0 bases and J gave up 3 bases; unmatched junction bases: 6. The CDR3 nucleotides read TGTGCCAGCAGCGTAGCTCTAACAGGGGGTACAGATACGCAGTATTTT. Its translation is CASSVALTGGTDTQYF.